The 5 T cell receptor beta chains below were found in one sample sequenced in a study of OX40 agonist ivuxolimab in advanced cancers. Repertoires were generated with immunoSEQ multiplex PCR, while TCRdb's copy carries only in-frame clones and drops some. The sample has roughly 61,000 clones, over 80% seen once. The input for sequencing was CD4+ or CD8+ T cells sorted from blood, taken in a trial of the OX40 agonist ivuxolimab. All receptors derive from an adult with an advanced solid tumor such as melanoma, head and neck, liver or kidney cancer.

This clone has just a few counts. The rearrangement uses TRBV4-2 and TRBJ2-7; D may be TRBD1 (5 bases). The length of the CDR3 is 15 residues. V shed 3 bases and J shed 5 bases, with 17 bases lying between them. CDR1 LGHNA and CDR2 YNFKEQ come from the germline V gene. CDR3 sequence reads: CASSQAITGINEQYF. The CDR3 DNA reads TGTGCCAGCAGCCAGGCAATAACAGGTATCAACGAGCAGTACTTC.

The chain links TRBV15 to TRBJ1-1; D not certain. Trimming removed 0 bases at V and 4 bases at J, with 9 bases between. Germline V gene lookup returns CDR1 LNHNV and CDR2 YYDKDF (reference sequence). CDR3 length: 14 residues. The CDR3 DNA follows: TGTGCCACCAGCAGAGATCGGCAGGTCACTGAAGCTTTCTTT. Its protein is CATSRDRQVTEAFF. The entire variable domain, with the rest obtained from reference TRBV15 and TRBJ1-1, is as follows: DAMVIQNPRYQVTQFGKPVTLSCSQTLNHNVMYWYQQKSSQAPKLLFHYYDKDFNNEADTPDNFQSRRPNTSFCFLDIRSPGLGDTAMYLCATSRDRQVTEAFFGQGTRLTVV.

The chain uses TRBV28 and TRBJ2-7; TRBD1 matches 8 bases. Unmatched junction bases numbered 8, after V lost 5 bases and J lost 2 bases. CDR1 is MDHEN and CDR2 is SYDVKM in the germline V gene. This CDR3 has 15 residues. CDR3 coding DNA: TGTGCCAGCAGTACTCCGGACAGGGTCACCTACGAGCAGTACTTC. Encoded protein: CASSTPDRVTYEQYF.

The chain links TRBV18 to TRBJ2-5, with 7 bases matching TRBD1. Germline CDR1 KGHSH, CDR2 LQKENI. Trimming took 5 bases from V and 1 from J; bases not matched to a gene: 10. The CDR3 is made up of 16 amino acids. The CDR3 coding sequence is TGTGCCAGCTCAGCCCGGCCGGGACAGATCCAAGAGACCCAGTACTTC. Amino acids: CASSARPGQIQETQYF.

The chain employs TRBV19 and TRBJ1-1, with a weak D call TRBD1 (5 bases). Germline V gives CDR1 LNHDA, CDR2 SQIVND (reference sequence). This CDR3 is built from 13 residues. The V end was cut by 4 bases, the J end by 0 bases, with 6 bases between. CDR3 DNA: TGTGCCAGTAGTAGACAGTTGAACACTGAAGCTTTCTTT. Residues: CASSRQLNTEAFF. Using reference TRBV19 and TRBJ1-1 for the parts outside the CDR3, the full variable domain is DGGITQSPKYLFRKEGQNVTLSCEQNLNHDAMYWYRQDPGQGLRLIYYSQIVNDFQKGDIAEGYSVSREKKESFPLTVTSAQKNPTAFYLCASSRQLNTEAFFGQGTRLTVV.